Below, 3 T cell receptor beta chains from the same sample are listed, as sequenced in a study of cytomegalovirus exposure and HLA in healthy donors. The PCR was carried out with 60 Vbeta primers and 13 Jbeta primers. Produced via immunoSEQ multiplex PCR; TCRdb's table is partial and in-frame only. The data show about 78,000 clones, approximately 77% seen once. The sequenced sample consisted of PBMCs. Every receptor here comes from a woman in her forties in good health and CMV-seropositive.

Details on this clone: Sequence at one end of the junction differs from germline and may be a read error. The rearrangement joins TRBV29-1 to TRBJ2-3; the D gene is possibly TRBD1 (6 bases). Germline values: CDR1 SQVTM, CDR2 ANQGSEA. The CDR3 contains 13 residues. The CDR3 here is CSVEDTIDRKADF. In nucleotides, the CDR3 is TGCAGCGTTGAAGACACTATAGACAGGAAAGCTGACTTT.

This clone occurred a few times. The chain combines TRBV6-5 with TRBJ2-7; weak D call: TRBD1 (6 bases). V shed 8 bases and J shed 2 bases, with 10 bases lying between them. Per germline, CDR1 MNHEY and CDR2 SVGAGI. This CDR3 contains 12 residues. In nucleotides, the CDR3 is TGTGCCAGCCGATCAGGGGCCTACGAGCAGTACTTC. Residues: CASRSGAYEQYF.

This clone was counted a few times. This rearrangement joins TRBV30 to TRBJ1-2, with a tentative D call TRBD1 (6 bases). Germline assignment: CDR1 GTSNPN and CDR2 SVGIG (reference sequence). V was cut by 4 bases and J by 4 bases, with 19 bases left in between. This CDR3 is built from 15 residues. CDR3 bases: TGTGCCTGGACCAAGCTAACCCCGACAGGCTATGGCTACACCTTC. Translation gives CAWTKLTPTGYGYTF.